The next 25 T cell receptor beta chains were all read from a single sample in a study of blood T cell repertoires in COVID-19. Clones were sequenced by immunoSEQ multiplex PCR, and TCRdb holds only the in-frame ones, with some missing. The sample contains about 330,000 clones, about 92% of which appear only once. The sequenced sample was PBMCs or T cells enriched from blood (not recorded which). The receptors come from a woman aged 25 to 39 who had recovered from COVID-19.

The sample holds a few counts of this clone. This chain uses TRBV15 with TRBJ1-5, with D perhaps TRBD1 (6 bases). V was clipped by 0 bases and J by 10 bases, with 16 bases between them. The CDR3 contains 15 residues. Germline CDR1 LNHNV, CDR2 YYDKDF (reference sequence). The CDR3: CATSRDSGGLIPQHF. The CDR3 nucleotides read TGTGCCACCAGCAGAGATTCGGGGGGCCTGATCCCCCAGCATTTT.

This clone showed up just once. The V gene is TRBV19, the J gene TRBJ2-3; 14 nucleotides match TRBD2. CDR1 LNHDA and CDR2 SQIVND come from the germline V gene (reference sequence). The CDR3 extends over 16 amino acids. The trim removed 3 bases at V and 3 bases at J, leaving 2 bases unmatched. The CDR3: CASSIGTSGRTDTQYF. DNA for the CDR3: TGTGCCAGTAGTATCGGGACTAGCGGGAGAACAGATACGCAGTATTTT.

The CDR3 coding sequence is TGCAGTGCTAGAGGCGTCGGGCAGTTCTTC. Its translation: CSARGVGQFF. The V and J genes are TRBV20-1 and TRBJ2-1; no reliable D call. Trimming shortened V by 1 base and J by 12 bases, and 7 bases separated the two germline ends. This CDR3 is 10 amino acids long. CDR1 is DFQATT and CDR2 is SNEGSKA in the germline V gene (reference sequence).

In regard to this clone: Different DNA sequences within this sample yield the same CDR3. The V and J genes are TRBV5-4 and TRBJ2-3; D is uncertain. The ends were cut back, 0 bases at V and 2 bases at J, with 7 bases in the middle. The CDR3 is made up of 14 amino acids. Germline CDR1 reads SGHNT; CDR2 reads YYREEE (reference sequence). The CDR3 DNA reads TGTGCCAGCAGCTTGGGGCAGTCCACAGATACGCAGTATTTT. Protein sequence: CASSLGQSTDTQYF. The full variable domain, rest sourced from reference TRBV5-4 and TRBJ2-3, is ETGVTQSPTHLIKTRGQQVTLRCSSQSGHNTVSWYQQALGQGPQFIFQYYREEENGRGNFPPRFSGLQFPNYSSELNVNALELDDSALYLCASSLGQSTDTQYFGPGTRLTVL.

The rearrangement joins TRBV5-4 to TRBJ1-2, with 9 bases fitting TRBD1. CDR1 SGHNT and CDR2 YYREEE come from the germline V gene (reference sequence). CDR3 length: 15 residues. With V trimmed by 4 bases and J by 8 bases, 12 bases remained unmatched. For the CDR3, the DNA is TGTGCCAGCAGCCCTCGAGGAGACAGGGGGAAGGGCTACACCTTC. Its translation is CASSPRGDRGKGYTF.

The rearrangement links TRBV19 to TRBJ1-5, with a weak D call TRBD1 (6 bases). The germline CDR1 and CDR2 sequences are LNHDA and SQIVND (reference sequence). This CDR3 is 12 amino acids long. Between the trimmed V and J ends, which lost 6 bases and 5 bases, there was a span of 8 bases. CDR3 region: CASRQGHQPQHF. CDR3 nucleotide sequence: TGTGCCAGTAGACAGGGCCATCAGCCCCAGCATTTT.

The rearrangement joins TRBV9 to TRBJ1-2, with D perhaps TRBD1 (6 bases). V was clipped by 2 bases and J by 2 bases, with 13 bases between them. Germline CDR1 is SGDLS and CDR2 is YYNGEE. The CDR3 extends over 15 amino acids. The CDR3 sequence is CASSVASGTNYGYTF. The CDR3 nucleotides read TGTGCCAGCAGCGTCGCCTCCGGGACAAACTATGGCTACACCTTC.

The rearrangement links TRBV27 to TRBJ1-5; TRBD1 aligns across 7 bases. CDR1 is MNHEY, CDR2 SMNVEV, per germline (reference sequence). Trimming at V came to 8 bases and at J to 0 bases, leaving 7 bases not matched to a gene. The CDR3 has 15 residues. CDR3 protein: CASQTGRYSNQPQHF. As DNA, the CDR3 is TGTGCCAGCCAGACAGGGAGGTATAGCAATCAGCCCCAGCATTTT.

The rearrangement uses TRBV7-2 and TRBJ2-5; TRBD1 agrees at 7 bases. Germline V gives CDR1 SGHTA, CDR2 FQGNSA. J gave up 2 bases and V 5 bases, and 14 bases lay outside the gene matches. The CDR3 sequence is 17 residues long. CDR3: CASSPSLTGPLQETQYF. The CDR3 nucleotides read TGTGCCAGCAGCCCGTCGCTGACAGGGCCCCTTCAAGAGACCCAGTACTTC.

V and J are TRBV7-9 and TRBJ2-7, with D tentatively TRBD1 (6 bases). Trimming left V 7 bases short and J 1 base short, with 17 bases between. The germline gives CDR1 SEHNR, CDR2 FQNEAQ (reference sequence). This CDR3 is 15 amino acids long. The CDR3 DNA follows: TGTGCCAGCACGGACGGACAGAAAGCTTCCTACGAGCAGTACTTC. Amino acids: CASTDGQKASYEQYF.

The V gene is TRBV6-2 or TRBV6-3, the J gene TRBJ2-7, with D possibly being TRBD2 (6 bases). The CDR3 is 16 residues long. CDR1 is MNHEY and CDR2 is SVGEGT in the germline V gene. Trimming left V 2 bases short and J 6 bases short, with 20 bases between. CDR3 sequence: CASSYPKGLADSEQYF. DNA for the CDR3: TGTGCCAGCAGTTACCCGAAGGGACTCGCTGACAGCGAGCAGTACTTC.

This chain links TRBV11-3 with TRBJ1-1, with TRBD1 matching over 8 bases. V lost 3 bases and J lost 4; bases outside the gene matches: 4. CDR3 size: 14 residues. Germline values: CDR1 SGHNT, CDR2 YENEEA. The CDR3 DNA follows: TGTGCCAGCAGCTTGACAGGGGTGGGCACTGAAGCTTTCTTT. It is translated as CASSLTGVGTEAFF. Drawing the rest from reference TRBV11-3 and TRBJ1-1, the complete variable domain is EAGVVQSPRYKIIEKKQPVAFWCNPISGHNTLYWYLQNLGQGPELLIRYENEEAVDDSQLPKDRFSAERLKGVDSTLKIQPAELGDSAVYLCASSLTGVGTEAFFGQGTRLTVV.

The V call is TRBV29-1, the J call TRBJ1-2; no clear D gene. The CDR3 has 11 amino acids. CDR1 and CDR2 from the germline V gene are SQVTM and ANQGSEA. V lost 6 bases, J lost 2 bases, and 7 bases lay in between. CDR3 loop: CSVRLNYGYTF. DNA for the CDR3: TGCAGCGTAAGACTGAACTATGGCTACACCTTC.

The chain joins TRBV6-4 to TRBJ1-5, with 7 nucleotides matching TRBD1. Germline lookup yields CDR1 MRHNA and CDR2 SNTAGT. This CDR3 spans 15 amino acids. J was trimmed by 3 bases and V by 6 bases; bases with no gene match: 8. For the CDR3, the DNA is TGTGCCAGCAGCCCCGAGGGGGCAGTCAATCAGCCCCAGCATTTT. It codes for CASSPEGAVNQPQHF.

The DNA of the CDR3 is TGTGCCAGCAGCTTTGCTAGCGGGGAGCTGTTTTTT. It is translated as CASSFASGELFF. This chain uses TRBV5-6 with TRBJ2-2; D call uncertain. Trimming took off 2 bases at V and 7 bases at J, with 6 bases between the two ends. The length of the CDR3 is 12 residues. Germline values: CDR1 SGHDT, CDR2 YYEEEE.

V and J are TRBV20-1 and TRBJ2-7; no clear D gene. The CDR3 is made up of 11 amino acids. CDR1 DFQATT and CDR2 SNEGSKA come from the germline V gene (reference sequence). The V and J ends lost 1 base and 6 bases respectively, with 7 bases between them. The CDR3 DNA reads TGCAGTGCTAGAGTCTTTCGCGAGCAGTACTTC. It yields the protein CSARVFREQYF.

The genes are TRBV4-1 and TRBJ2-5; 8 bases align to TRBD2. This CDR3 region has 16 residues. From germline, CDR1 is MGHRA and CDR2 YSYEKL. V lost 2 bases to trimming and J lost 2 bases; unmatched junction nucleotides: 7. The CDR3 nucleotides are TGCGCCAGCAGCCAATGGGCGGGGGGCCGTCAAGAGACCCAGTACTTC. Its translation is CASSQWAGGRQETQYF.

The CDR3 bases are TGTGCCAGCAGCCAAGACCCGGGACTAGCGACCTACGAGCAGTACTTC. Amino acids: CASSQDPGLATYEQYF. The V and J genes are TRBV3-1 (or the pseudogene TRBV3-2) and TRBJ2-7; 10 nucleotides line up with TRBD2. J was trimmed by 2 bases and V by 0 bases; bases with no gene match: 4. Germline CDR1 is LGHDT and CDR2 is YNNKEL (reference sequence). This CDR3 contains 16 residues.

The chain is built from TRBV7-3 and TRBJ2-3, with TRBD2 matching 8 bases. CDR3 length: 15 amino acids. The V gene's germline CDR1 is SGHTA and CDR2 FQGTGA. The ends lost 2 bases at V and 6 bases at J; junction bases unmatched: 7. The CDR3 protein is CASSLAGGQLDTQYF. The CDR3 DNA reads as TGTGCCAGCAGCTTAGCGGGAGGCCAGCTGGATACGCAGTATTTT.

The gene calls are TRBV19 and TRBJ1-2, with D perhaps TRBD1 (6 bases). The germline V gene encodes CDR1 LNHDA and CDR2 SQIVND (reference sequence). V lost 5 bases to trimming and J lost 6 bases, with 10 bases between them. CDR3 length equals 12 residues. The CDR3 coding sequence is TGTGCCAGTAGTCAAGGGGGGGATGGCTACACCTTC. Encoded protein: CASSQGGDGYTF.

The chain is built from TRBV28 and TRBJ1-5, with D perhaps TRBD1 (5 bases). Germline V lookup: CDR1 MDHEN, CDR2 SYDVKM. The CDR3 has 15 amino acids. The V end lost 3 bases, the J end lost 4 bases, and 13 bases lay between the germline ends. CDR3 nucleotide sequence: TGTGCCAGCAGTTTCCCACCCGGGGGAAATCAGCCCCAGCATTTT. This translates into CASSFPPGGNQPQHF.

This sequence joins TRBV7-9 and TRBJ2-5; 8 nucleotides align to TRBD2. J lost 2 bases, V lost 1 base, and 9 bases had no gene match. Germline CDR1 and CDR2: SEHNR and FQNEAQ (reference sequence). The CDR3 covers 17 residues. CDR3 in DNA: TGTGCCAGCAGCTTAGTCGGCGGGAGGAGCGGGCAAGAGACCCAGTACTTC. Translation: CASSLVGGRSGQETQYF.

DNA of the CDR3: TGTGCCAGCAGCTTAGGGACAGGGGTGGGCTACACCTTC. It specifies CASSLGTGVGYTF. This chain links TRBV7-6 with TRBJ1-2; 9 bases map to TRBD1. V shed 1 base, J shed 8 bases, and the junction held 2 bases outside the gene matches. From germline, CDR1 is SGHVS and CDR2 FNYEAQ. There are 13 residues in the CDR3.

Only a few counts were recorded for this clone. The rearrangement joins TRBV12-3 or TRBV12-4 to TRBJ1-5, with D possibly matching TRBD1 (6 bases). The CDR3 length is 13 residues. Trimming shortened V by 6 bases and J by 7 bases, and 13 bases separated the two germline ends. The CDR3 DNA sequence: TGTGCCAGCAGGCAATCAGGGGTCCAGCCCCAGCATTTT. Translating gives CASRQSGVQPQHF.

The chain combines TRBV9 with TRBJ2-5; 9 nucleotides match TRBD2. CDR3 length: 15 residues. Germline V gives CDR1 SGDLS, CDR2 YYNGEE. V lost 0 bases and J lost 4; bases outside the gene matches: 4. CDR3 nucleotide sequence: TGTGCCAGCAGCGTAGTAGGAGCGGGAGGAGAGACCCAGTACTTC. Protein sequence: CASSVVGAGGETQYF.